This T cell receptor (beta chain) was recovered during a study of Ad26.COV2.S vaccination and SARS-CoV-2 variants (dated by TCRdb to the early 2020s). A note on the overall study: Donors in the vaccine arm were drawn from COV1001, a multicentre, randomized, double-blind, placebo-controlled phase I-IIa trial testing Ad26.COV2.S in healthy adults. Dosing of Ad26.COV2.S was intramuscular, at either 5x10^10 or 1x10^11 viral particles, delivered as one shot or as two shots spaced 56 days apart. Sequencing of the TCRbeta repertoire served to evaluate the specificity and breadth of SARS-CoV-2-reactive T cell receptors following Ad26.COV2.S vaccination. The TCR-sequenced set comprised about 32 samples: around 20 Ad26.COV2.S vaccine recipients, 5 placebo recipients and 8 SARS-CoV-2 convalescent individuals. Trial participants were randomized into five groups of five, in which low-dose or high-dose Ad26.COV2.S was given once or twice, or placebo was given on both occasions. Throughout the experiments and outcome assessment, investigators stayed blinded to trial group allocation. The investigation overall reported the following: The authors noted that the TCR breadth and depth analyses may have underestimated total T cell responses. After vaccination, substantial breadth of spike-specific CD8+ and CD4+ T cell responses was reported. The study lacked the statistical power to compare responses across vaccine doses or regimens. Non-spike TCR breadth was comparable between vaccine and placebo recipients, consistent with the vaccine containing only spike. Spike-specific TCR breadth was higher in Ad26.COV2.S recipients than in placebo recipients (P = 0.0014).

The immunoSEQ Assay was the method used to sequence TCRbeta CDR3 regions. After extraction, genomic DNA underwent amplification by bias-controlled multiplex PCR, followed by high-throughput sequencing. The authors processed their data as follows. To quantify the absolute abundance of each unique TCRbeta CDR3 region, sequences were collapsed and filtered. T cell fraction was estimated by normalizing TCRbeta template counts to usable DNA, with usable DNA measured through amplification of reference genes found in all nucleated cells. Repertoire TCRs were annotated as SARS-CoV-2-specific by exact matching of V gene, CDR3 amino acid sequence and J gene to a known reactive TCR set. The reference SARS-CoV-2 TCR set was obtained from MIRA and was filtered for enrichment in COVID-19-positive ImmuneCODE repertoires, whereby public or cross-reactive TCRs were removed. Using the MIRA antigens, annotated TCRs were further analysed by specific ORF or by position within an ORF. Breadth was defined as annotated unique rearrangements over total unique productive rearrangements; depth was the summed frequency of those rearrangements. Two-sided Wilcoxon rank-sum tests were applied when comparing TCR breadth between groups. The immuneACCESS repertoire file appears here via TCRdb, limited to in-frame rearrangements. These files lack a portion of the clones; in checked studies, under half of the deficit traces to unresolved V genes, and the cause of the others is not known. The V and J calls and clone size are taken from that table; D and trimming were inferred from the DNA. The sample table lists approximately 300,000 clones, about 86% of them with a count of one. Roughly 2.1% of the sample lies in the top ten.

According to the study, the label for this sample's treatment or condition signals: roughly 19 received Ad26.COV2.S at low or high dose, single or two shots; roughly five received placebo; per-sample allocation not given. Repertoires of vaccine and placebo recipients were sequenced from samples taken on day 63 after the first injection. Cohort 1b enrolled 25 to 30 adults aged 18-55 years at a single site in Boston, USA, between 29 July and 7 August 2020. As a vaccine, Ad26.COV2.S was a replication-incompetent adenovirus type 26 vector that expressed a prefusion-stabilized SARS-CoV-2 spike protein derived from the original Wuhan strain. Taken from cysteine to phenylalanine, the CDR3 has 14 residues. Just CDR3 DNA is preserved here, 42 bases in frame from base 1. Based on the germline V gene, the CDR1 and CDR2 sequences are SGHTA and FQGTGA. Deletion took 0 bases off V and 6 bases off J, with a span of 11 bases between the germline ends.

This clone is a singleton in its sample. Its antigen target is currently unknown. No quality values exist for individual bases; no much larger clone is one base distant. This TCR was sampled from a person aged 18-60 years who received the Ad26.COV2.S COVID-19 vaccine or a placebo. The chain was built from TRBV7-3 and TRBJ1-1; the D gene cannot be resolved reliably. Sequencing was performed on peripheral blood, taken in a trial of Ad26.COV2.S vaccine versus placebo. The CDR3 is CASSLTGGRAEAFF. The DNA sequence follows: TGTGCCAGCAGCTTAACAGGAGGTCGAGCTGAAGCTTTCTTT.